This T cell receptor beta chain was retrieved from a study of blood T cells in healthy people across ages. Then a second PCR, running about 6 to 12 cycles, was carried out with a sample-barcoded 5' primer and a J-beta primer mix. TCRdb recomputed calls from the 5' RACE reads with MiXCR, one row per CDR3 protein. The sample has about 570,000 distinct CDR3 sequences; 25% to 30% are singletons. V lost 4 bases and J 10 bases, leaving 11 bases between the germline ends. The CDR3 contains 13 residues. The chain uses TRBV12-3 or TRBV12-4 and TRBJ1-6, with D perhaps TRBD1 (5 bases). The sequenced sample consisted of blood. This sequence was found in a woman aged 70 to 79 in good health. DNA of the CDR3: TGTGCCAGCAGTTCTGACAGCTACTCACCCCTCCACTTT. Protein sequence: CASSSDSYSPLHF.